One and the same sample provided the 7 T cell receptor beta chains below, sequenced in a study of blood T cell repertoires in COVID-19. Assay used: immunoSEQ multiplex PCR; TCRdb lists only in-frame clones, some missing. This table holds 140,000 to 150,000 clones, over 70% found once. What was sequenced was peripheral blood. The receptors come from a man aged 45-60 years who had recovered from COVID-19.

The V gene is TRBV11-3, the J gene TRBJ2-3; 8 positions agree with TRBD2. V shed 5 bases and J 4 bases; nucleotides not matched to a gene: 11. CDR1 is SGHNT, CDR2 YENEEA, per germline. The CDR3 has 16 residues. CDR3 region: CASSARTGLVADTQYF. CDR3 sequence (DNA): TGTGCCAGCAGCGCCCGTACGGGACTAGTGGCAGATACGCAGTATTTT. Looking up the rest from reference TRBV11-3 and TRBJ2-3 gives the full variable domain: EAGVVQSPRYKIIEKKQPVAFWCNPISGHNTLYWYLQNLGQGPELLIRYENEEAVDDSQLPKDRFSAERLKGVDSTLKIQPAELGDSAVYLCASSARTGLVADTQYFGPGTRLTVL.

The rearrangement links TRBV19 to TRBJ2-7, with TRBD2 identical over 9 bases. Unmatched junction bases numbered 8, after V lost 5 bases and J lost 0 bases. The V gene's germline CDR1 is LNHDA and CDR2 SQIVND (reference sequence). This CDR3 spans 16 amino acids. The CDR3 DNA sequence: TGTGCCAGTAGTCGCTCTAGCGGGGTTAACTCCTACGAGCAGTACTTC. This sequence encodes CASSRSSGVNSYEQYF.

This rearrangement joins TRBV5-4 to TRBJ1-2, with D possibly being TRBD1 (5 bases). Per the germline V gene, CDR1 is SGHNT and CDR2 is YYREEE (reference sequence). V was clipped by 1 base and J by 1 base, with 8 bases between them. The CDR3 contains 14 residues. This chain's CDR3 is CASSLYQGNYGYTF. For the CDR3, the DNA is TGTGCCAGCAGCTTGTACCAGGGTAACTATGGCTACACCTTC.

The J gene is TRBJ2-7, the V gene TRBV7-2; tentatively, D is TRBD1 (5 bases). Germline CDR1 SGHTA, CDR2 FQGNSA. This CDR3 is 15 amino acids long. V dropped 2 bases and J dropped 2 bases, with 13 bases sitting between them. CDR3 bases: TGTGCCAGCAGCTTATCATCAGGGATCGCCTACGAGCAGTACTTC. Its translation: CASSLSSGIAYEQYF.

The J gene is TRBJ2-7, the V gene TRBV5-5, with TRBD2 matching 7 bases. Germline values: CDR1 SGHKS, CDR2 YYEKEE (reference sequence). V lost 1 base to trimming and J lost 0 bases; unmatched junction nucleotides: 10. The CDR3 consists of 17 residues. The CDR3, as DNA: TGTGCCAGCAGCTTGCCCTCCCGGGGGGTGAGCTCCTACGAGCAGTACTTC. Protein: CASSLPSRGVSSYEQYF.

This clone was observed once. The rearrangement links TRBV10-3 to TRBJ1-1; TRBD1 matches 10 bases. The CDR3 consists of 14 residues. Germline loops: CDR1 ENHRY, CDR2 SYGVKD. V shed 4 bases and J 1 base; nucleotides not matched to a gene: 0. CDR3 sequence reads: CAISGQGANTEAFF. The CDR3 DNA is TGTGCCATCAGTGGACAGGGGGCGAACACTGAAGCTTTCTTT.

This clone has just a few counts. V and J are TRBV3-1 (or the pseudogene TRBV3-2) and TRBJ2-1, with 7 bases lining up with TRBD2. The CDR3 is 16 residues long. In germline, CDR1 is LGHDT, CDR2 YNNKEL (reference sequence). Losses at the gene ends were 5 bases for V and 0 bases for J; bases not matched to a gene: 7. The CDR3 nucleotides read TGTGCCAGCAGCTCGCTGGGCGGGGGCTCCTACAATGAGCAGTTCTTC. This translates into CASSSLGGGSYNEQFF.